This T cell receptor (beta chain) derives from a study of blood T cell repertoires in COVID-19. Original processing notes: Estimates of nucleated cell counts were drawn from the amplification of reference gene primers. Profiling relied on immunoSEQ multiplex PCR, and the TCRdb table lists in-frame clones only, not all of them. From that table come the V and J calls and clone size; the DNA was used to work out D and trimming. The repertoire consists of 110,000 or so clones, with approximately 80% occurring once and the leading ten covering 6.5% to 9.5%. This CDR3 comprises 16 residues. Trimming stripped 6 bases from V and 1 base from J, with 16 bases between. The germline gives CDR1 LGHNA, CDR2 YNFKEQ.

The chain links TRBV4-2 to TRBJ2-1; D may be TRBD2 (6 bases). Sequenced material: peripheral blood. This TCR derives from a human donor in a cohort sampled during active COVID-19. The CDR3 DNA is TGTGCCAGCAGATCAGGAGGCGGGGAGTCCTACAATGAGCAGTTCTTC. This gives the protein CASRSGGGESYNEQFF.